These T cell receptor beta chains were read from a single sample in a study of shared clonotypes between healthy human individuals. Libraries were prepared by immunoSEQ multiplex PCR; TCRdb keeps only in-frame clonotypes and omits some of them. The profile shows about 2.1 million clones, 80% to 95% of them singletons. Sequencing used naive CD8+ T cells from PBMCs. Every receptor here comes from a man younger than 35 in good health. Some clones in this sample may be carry-over from other donors' samples. Each CDR3 is given with its conserved first and last residue.

V gene	J gene	CDR3 protein
TRBV27	TRBJ2-2	CASSLSSEPGELFF
TRBV15	TRBJ1-1	CATSRDLRNTEAFF
TRBV7-9	TRBJ2-7	CASSLSLVGYEQYF
TRBV27	TRBJ1-1	CATKIRDLNTEAFF
TRBV2	TRBJ2-6	CASSDGQGIFSGANVLTF
TRBV6-5	TRBJ1-2	CASSPRDRGNGYTF
TRBV13	TRBJ1-2	CASGQTGGYTF
TRBV28	TRBJ1-3	CASSPRVPGNTIYF
TRBV27	TRBJ2-1	CASSLAASPYNEQFF
TRBV6-6	TRBJ2-3	CASSYLHRARTDTQYF
TRBV5-6	TRBJ2-7	CASSLVDSPYEQYF
TRBV18	TRBJ2-3	CASSPPGLAGVWTDTQYF
TRBV5-6	TRBJ1-5	CASSLWQEAQPQHF
TRBV7-6	TRBJ2-7	CASSQRDSPYEQYF
TRBV27	TRBJ2-1	CASSLDDTNEQFF
TRBV30	TRBJ2-1	CAWSSWTSGSDNEQFF
TRBV5-8	TRBJ1-2	CASSLDGSVRGGSDGYTF
TRBV19	TRBJ1-5	CASSPRMGRQPQHF
TRBV7-8	TRBJ2-5	CASSTRDRSLNQETQYF
TRBV30	TRBJ2-6	CAWSVFDGGPSGANVLTF
TRBV11-2	TRBJ1-1	CASSFGTGTEAFF
TRBV7-9	TRBJ2-7	CASSSPVFPYEQYF
TRBV29-1	TRBJ2-7	CSVELPLAGGQGLYEQYF
TRBV6-5	TRBJ1-4	CASSYSKYTTNEKLFF
TRBV5-1	TRBJ2-1	CASSIGNEQFF
TRBV19	TRBJ2-7	CATGQGYYEQYF
TRBV6-5	TRBJ1-2	CASSSAPSGYTF
TRBV27	TRBJ2-1	CASSLYGGFQFF
TRBV15	TRBJ1-3	CATSSRSGNTIYF
TRBV14	TRBJ1-2	CASSQDSGHLLGYTF
TRBV7-9	TRBJ2-7	CASSPGWETLYEQYF
TRBV10-3	TRBJ1-4	CAISGEGANEKLFF
TRBV28	TRBJ2-2	CASNDRDTGELFF
TRBV27	TRBJ2-2	CASSLSRNTGELFF
TRBV4-1	TRBJ2-2	CASSQKTAGGPTGELFF
TRBV28	TRBJ1-4	CASPGGGWKNEKLFF
TRBV6-1	TRBJ2-7	CASSEGQGAPYEQYF